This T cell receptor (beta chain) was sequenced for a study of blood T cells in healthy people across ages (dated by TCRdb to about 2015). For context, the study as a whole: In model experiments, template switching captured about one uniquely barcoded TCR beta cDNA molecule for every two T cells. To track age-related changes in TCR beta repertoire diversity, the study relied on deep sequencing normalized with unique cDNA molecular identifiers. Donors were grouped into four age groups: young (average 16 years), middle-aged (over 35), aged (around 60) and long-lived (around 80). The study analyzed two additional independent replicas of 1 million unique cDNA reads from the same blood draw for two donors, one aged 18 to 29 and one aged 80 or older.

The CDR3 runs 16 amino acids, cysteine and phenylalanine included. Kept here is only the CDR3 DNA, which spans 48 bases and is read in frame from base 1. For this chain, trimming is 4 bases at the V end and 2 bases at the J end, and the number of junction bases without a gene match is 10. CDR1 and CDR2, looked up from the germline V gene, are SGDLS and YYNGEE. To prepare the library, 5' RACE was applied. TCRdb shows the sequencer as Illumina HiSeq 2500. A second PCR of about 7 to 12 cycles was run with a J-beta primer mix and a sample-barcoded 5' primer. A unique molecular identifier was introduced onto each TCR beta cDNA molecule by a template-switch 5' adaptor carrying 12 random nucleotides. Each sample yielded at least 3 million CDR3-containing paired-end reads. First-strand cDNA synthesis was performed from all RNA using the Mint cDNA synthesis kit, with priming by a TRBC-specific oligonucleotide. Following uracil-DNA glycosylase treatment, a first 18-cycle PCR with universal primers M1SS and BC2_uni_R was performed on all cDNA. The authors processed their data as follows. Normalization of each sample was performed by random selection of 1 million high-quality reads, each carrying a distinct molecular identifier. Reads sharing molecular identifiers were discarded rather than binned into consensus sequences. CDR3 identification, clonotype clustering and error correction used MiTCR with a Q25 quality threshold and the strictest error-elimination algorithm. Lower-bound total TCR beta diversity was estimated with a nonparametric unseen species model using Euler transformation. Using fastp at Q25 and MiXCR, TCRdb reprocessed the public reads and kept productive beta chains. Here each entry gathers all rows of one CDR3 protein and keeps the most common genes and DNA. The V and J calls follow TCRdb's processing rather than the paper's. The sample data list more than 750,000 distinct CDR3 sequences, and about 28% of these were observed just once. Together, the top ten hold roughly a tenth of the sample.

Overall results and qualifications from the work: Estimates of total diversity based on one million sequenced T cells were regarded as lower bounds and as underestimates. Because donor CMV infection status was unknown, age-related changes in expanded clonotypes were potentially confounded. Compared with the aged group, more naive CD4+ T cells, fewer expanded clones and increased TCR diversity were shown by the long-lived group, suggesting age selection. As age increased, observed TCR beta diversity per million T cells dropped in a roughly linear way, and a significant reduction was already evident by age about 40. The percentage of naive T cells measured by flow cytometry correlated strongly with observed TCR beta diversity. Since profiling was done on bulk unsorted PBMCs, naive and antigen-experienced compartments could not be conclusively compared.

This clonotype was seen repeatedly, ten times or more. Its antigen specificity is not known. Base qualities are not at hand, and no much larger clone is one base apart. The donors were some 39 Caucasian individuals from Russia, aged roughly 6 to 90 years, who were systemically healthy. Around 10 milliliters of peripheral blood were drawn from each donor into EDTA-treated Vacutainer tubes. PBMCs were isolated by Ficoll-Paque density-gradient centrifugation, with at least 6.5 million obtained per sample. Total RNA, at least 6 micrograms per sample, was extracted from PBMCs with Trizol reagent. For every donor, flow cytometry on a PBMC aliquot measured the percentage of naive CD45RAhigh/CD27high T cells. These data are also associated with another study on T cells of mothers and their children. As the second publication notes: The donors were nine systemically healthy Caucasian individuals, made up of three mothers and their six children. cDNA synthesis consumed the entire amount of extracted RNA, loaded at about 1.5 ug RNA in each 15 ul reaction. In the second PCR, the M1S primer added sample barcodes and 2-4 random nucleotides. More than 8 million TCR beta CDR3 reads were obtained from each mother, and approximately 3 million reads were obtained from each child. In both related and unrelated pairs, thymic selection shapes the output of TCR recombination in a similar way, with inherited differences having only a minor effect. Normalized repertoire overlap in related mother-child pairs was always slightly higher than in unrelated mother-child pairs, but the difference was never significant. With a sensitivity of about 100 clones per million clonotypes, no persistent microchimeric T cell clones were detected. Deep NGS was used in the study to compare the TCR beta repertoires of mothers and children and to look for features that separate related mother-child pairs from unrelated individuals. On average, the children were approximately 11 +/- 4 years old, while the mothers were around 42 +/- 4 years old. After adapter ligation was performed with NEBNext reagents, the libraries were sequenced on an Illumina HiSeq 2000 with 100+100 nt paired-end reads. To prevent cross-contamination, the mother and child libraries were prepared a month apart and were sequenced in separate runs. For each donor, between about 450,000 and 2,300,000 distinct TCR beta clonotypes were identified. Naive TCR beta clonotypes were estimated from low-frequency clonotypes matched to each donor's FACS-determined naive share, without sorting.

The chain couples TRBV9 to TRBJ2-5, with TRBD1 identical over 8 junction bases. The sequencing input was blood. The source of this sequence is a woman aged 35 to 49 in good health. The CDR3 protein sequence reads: CASSLGQGPLQETQYF. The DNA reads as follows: TGTGCCAGCAGCCTCGGACAGGGACCCCTGCAAGAGACCCAGTACTTC.